Below, 23 T cell receptor beta chains from the same sample are listed, as sequenced in a study of early T cells in non-severe SARS-CoV-2 infection. TCRdb passed the 5' RACE reads through MiXCR, listing each CDR3 protein once. This table has roughly 65,000 distinct CDR3 sequences, 11% appearing once. The sequencing input was whole blood. Receptors originate from an adult who was a healthcare worker with PCR-confirmed SARS-CoV-2 infection or an uninfected control (not recorded which).

V gene TRBV5-1 combines with J gene TRBJ2-3; 9 bases map to TRBD1. In germline, CDR1 is SGHRS, CDR2 YFSETQ. The CDR3 extends over 14 amino acids. J lost 3 bases, V lost 4 bases, and 3 bases had no gene match. The CDR3 bases are TGCGCCAGCAGCCACGGACAGGGGACAGATACGCAGTATTTT. It encodes CASSHGQGTDTQYF.

The table lists this clonotype with many counts. The CDR3 sequence: CASSWSHLSTNEKLFF. In DNA, the CDR3 is TGTGCCAGCAGCTGGAGCCATCTTTCAACTAATGAAAAACTGTTTTTT. The rearrangement joins TRBV11-2 to TRBJ1-4; no firm D call. The germline V and J ends were trimmed by 4 bases and 0 bases, with 12 bases remaining between them. CDR1 is SGHAT and CDR2 is FQNNGV in the germline V gene. The CDR3 is 16 amino acids.

V is TRBV4-3 and J is TRBJ2-7, with D hard to call. V was cut by 0 bases and J by 0 bases, with 9 bases left in between. This CDR3 contains 15 residues. CDR1 and CDR2 (germline): LGHNA, YSLEER. CDR3 bases: TGCGCCAGCAGCCAAGAGGCCGCTAGCTCCTACGAGCAGTACTTC. Translating gives CASSQEAASSYEQYF.

This clonotype appeared a few times. The genes are TRBV20-1 and TRBJ2-3; no reliable D call. In germline, CDR1 is DFQATT, CDR2 SNEGSKA (reference sequence). This CDR3 is 11 amino acids long. V lost 1 base, J lost 5 bases, and 4 bases lay in between. The DNA for the CDR3 is TGCAGTGCTAGAGTGAGAGATACGCAGTATTTT. This encodes CSARVRDTQYF.

This clonotype was found a few times. The chain employs TRBV4-2 and TRBJ2-7; the D gene could be TRBD1 or TRBD2 (5 bases each). The CDR3 has 16 amino acids. From germline, CDR1 is LGHNA and CDR2 YNFKEQ. Trimming pared 0 bases from V and 3 bases from J, leaving 15 bases between. The CDR3 DNA is TGTGCCAGCAGCCAAGATCTGGGGACGACCAACTACGAGCAGTACTTC. This sequence encodes CASSQDLGTTNYEQYF.

The genes are TRBV11-3 and TRBJ2-1; no reliable D call. V shed 3 bases and J shed 9 bases, with 0 bases lying between them. Germline lookup yields CDR1 SGHNT and CDR2 YENEEA. CDR3 length: 9 amino acids. The CDR3 reads CASSFEQFF. DNA for the CDR3: TGTGCCAGCAGCTTTGAGCAGTTCTTC. Based on the CDR3 plus reference TRBV11-3 and TRBJ2-1, the full variable domain is EAGVVQSPRYKIIEKKQPVAFWCNPISGHNTLYWYLQNLGQGPELLIRYENEEAVDDSQLPKDRFSAERLKGVDSTLKIQPAELGDSAVYLCASSFEQFFGPGTRLTVL.

V usage is TRBV5-1 and J usage is TRBJ2-3; no reliable D call. The germline V and J ends were trimmed by 4 bases and 4 bases, with 10 bases remaining between them. The CDR3 has 13 amino acids. The germline V gene has CDR1 SGHRS and CDR2 YFSETQ. DNA for the CDR3: TGCGCCAGCAGCCTACGACCTGCAGATACGCAGTATTTT. Its translation is CASSLRPADTQYF.

This clonotype has more than one count but fewer than ten. The J gene is TRBJ1-2, the V gene TRBV18; D is possibly TRBD1 (5 bases). Trimming took 2 bases from V and 7 from J, leaving 14 bases between them. Germline CDR1 and CDR2: KGHSH and LQKENI. The CDR3 loop spans 14 amino acids. The CDR3 DNA reads TGTGCCAGCTCACCAGTACAGGATGGGCCTGGCTACACCTTC. Its protein is CASSPVQDGPGYTF. Filled out from reference TRBV18 and TRBJ1-2, the complete variable domain reads NAGVMQNPRHLVRRRGQEARLRCSPMKGHSHVYWYRQLPEEGLKFMVYLQKENIIDESGMPKERFSAEFPKEGPSILRIQQVVRGDSAAYFCASSPVQDGPGYTFGSGTRLTVV.

This clonotype was detected a few times. The chain employs TRBV12-3 or TRBV12-4 and TRBJ2-3; D gene ambiguous. The V and J ends lost 11 bases and 6 bases respectively, with 9 bases between them. The CDR3 totals 10 residues. The CDR3, as DNA: TGTGCCTCCTCCGGGGATACGCAGTATTTT. This codes for CASSGDTQYF.

In its sample, this clonotype was seen a few times. V is TRBV20-1 and J is TRBJ2-3, with TRBD1 matching over 7 bases. The CDR3 extends over 14 amino acids. Germline CDR1 DFQATT, CDR2 SNEGSKA (reference sequence). Trimming cost V 2 bases and J 2 bases; bases outside gene matches: 4. CDR3 in amino acids: CSARSEGATDTQYF. CDR3 bases: TGCAGTGCTAGAAGTGAGGGGGCCACAGATACGCAGTATTTT.

A few counts support this clonotype. J is TRBJ2-3 and V is TRBV24-1, with TRBD2 as a possible D gene (5 bases). The V end was cut by 5 bases, the J end by 2 bases, with 13 bases between. Germline CDR1 KGHDR, CDR2 SFDVKD. This CDR3 is 15 amino acids long. The CDR3 region is CATSAGGRATDTQYF. In DNA form, the CDR3 reads TGTGCCACCAGTGCCGGAGGCCGGGCCACAGATACGCAGTATTTT.

This clonotype was counted many times. The gene calls are TRBV30 and TRBJ2-1; D remains ambiguous. Trimming removed 1 base at V and 2 bases at J, with 0 bases between. Germline CDR1 and CDR2: GTSNPN and SVGIG (reference sequence). CDR3 length: 11 residues. The CDR3 region is CAWSAYNEQFF. Here the CDR3 DNA reads TGTGCCTGGAGTGCCTACAATGAGCAGTTCTTC.

The table lists this clonotype with many counts. V is TRBV20-1 and J is TRBJ1-5; 10 bases agree with TRBD1. The V and J ends lost 5 bases and 2 bases, in that order; junction bases with no gene match: 9. There are 16 residues in the CDR3. Germline V CDR1 and CDR2: DFQATT, SNEGSKA (reference sequence). CDR3 DNA: TGCAGTGCTTACGAAGGGACAGGGGCTGGCAATCAGCCCCAGCATTTT. Amino acid sequence: CSAYEGTGAGNQPQHF.

The J gene is TRBJ2-3, the V gene TRBV9; 8 bases align to TRBD1. Germline assignment: CDR1 SGDLS and CDR2 YYNGEE. The CDR3 runs 15 residues. V shed 3 bases, J shed 4 bases, and the junction held 7 bases outside the gene matches. The CDR3 loop reads CASSANRGIADTQYF. CDR3 DNA: TGTGCCAGCAGCGCGAACAGGGGGATCGCAGATACGCAGTATTTT.

This clonotype was observed a handful of times. This chain uses TRBV6-1 with TRBJ2-2; the D is unclear. The germline V gene encodes CDR1 MNHNS and CDR2 SASEGT. The CDR3 extends over 13 amino acids. The V end was cut by 4 bases, the J end by 4 bases, with 7 bases between. The CDR3 sequence: CASSVGFTGELFF. The CDR3 DNA follows: TGTGCCAGCAGTGTAGGGTTCACCGGGGAGCTGTTTTTT.

This clonotype has only a few counts. The V gene is TRBV28, the J gene TRBJ1-2; TRBD1 is a possible D gene (5 bases). This CDR3 comprises 16 residues. The germline V gene has CDR1 MDHEN and CDR2 SYDVKM. V was trimmed by 3 bases and J by 3 bases, leaving 17 bases between them. The CDR3 is CASSFPLRPGDYGYTF. Written as DNA, the CDR3 is TGTGCCAGCAGTTTTCCCCTTCGGCCGGGGGACTATGGCTACACCTTC.

This clonotype was detected many times. The V call is TRBV9, the J call TRBJ2-1, with 10 nucleotides matching TRBD2. Germline values: CDR1 SGDLS, CDR2 YYNGEE. The CDR3 length is 14 residues. V was pared by 3 bases and J by 5 bases, with 2 bases of the junction left unmatched. The CDR3 sequence: CASSGTSGHNEQFF. CDR3 in DNA: TGTGCCAGCAGCGGGACTAGCGGCCACAATGAGCAGTTCTTC.

This clonotype has only a few counts. The chain links TRBV12-5 to TRBJ2-1; D is possibly TRBD2 (6 bases). Per germline, CDR1 LGHNT and CDR2 FRNRAP. V lost 6 bases and J 10 bases, leaving 25 bases between the germline ends. The CDR3 has 16 amino acids. The CDR3 here is CASGNTSLARGREQFF. CDR3 coding DNA: TGTGCTAGTGGCAACACCAGTCTAGCGAGAGGACGGGAGCAGTTCTTC.

On this clonotype: This sequence may be a read error, since a much larger clone differs from it by one base. The chain carries TRBV10-2 and TRBJ2-1; D is ambiguous. The CDR3 is 14 amino acids. From germline, CDR1 is WSHSY and CDR2 SAAADI. Trimming took 3 bases from V and 2 from J, leaving 8 bases between them. The CDR3 region is CASSEIGAYNEQFF. The CDR3 nucleotides are TGCGCCAGCAGTGAAATAGGAGCCTACAATGAGCAGTTCTTC.

This chain's CDR3 is CASSGTPYNEQFF. CDR3 nucleotides: TGTGCCAGCAGCGGGACACCATACAATGAGCAGTTCTTC. The rearrangement uses TRBV11-2 and TRBJ2-1; TRBD1 is a possible D gene (6 bases). CDR3 length: 13 amino acids. V was shortened by 5 bases and J by 4 bases, with 9 bases between the two germline ends. Germline CDR1 is SGHAT and CDR2 is FQNNGV. The variable domain in full, completed from reference TRBV11-2 and TRBJ2-1, reads EAGVAQSPRYKIIEKRQSVAFWCNPISGHATLYWYQQILGQGPKLLIQFQNNGVVDDSQLPKDRFSAERLKGVDSTLKIQPAKLEDSAVYLCASSGTPYNEQFFGPGTRLTVL.

This clonotype was seen a few times. The rearrangement links TRBV3-1 to TRBJ2-7; D is perhaps TRBD1 (5 bases). The CDR3 has 14 residues. Germline values: CDR1 LGHDT, CDR2 YNNKEL (reference sequence). V was pared by 3 bases and J by 3 bases, with 12 bases between. In nucleotides, the CDR3 is TGTGCCAGCAGCCACGGCGGTCAGGGCTACGAGCAGTACTTC. Its protein product is CASSHGGQGYEQYF.

V is TRBV29-1 and J is TRBJ1-1; TRBD1 is a possible D gene (5 bases). The germline V gene has CDR1 SQVTM and CDR2 ANQGSEA. Between the trimmed V and J ends, which lost 6 bases and 0 bases, there was a span of 17 bases. The CDR3 length is 15 residues. CDR3 protein: CSVNRLVDLNTEAFF. CDR3 nucleotide sequence: TGCAGCGTAAACAGGCTGGTGGATCTGAACACTGAAGCTTTCTTT.

The chain links TRBV2 to TRBJ1-5; D call uncertain. Germline-derived CDR1 and CDR2 are SNHLY and FYNNEI. Trimming removed 5 bases from V and 4 bases from J, with 6 bases in between. The CDR3 totals 12 residues. The CDR3 loop is CASSNSNQPQHF. The CDR3 region has the DNA TGTGCCAGCAGTAACTCGAATCAGCCCCAGCATTTT.